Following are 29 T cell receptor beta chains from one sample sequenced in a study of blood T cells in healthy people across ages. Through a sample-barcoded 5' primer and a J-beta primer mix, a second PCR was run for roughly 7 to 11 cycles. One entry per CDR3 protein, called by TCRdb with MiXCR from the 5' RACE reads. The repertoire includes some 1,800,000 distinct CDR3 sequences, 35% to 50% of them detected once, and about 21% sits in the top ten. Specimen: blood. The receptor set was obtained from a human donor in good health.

The CDR3 coding sequence is TGTGCCAGCAGCTTATGGACGGGGGCACCCAAAAACATTCAGTACTTC. It specifies CASSLWTGAPKNIQYF. The rearrangement joins TRBV7-2 to TRBJ2-4; D possibly uses TRBD1 or TRBD2 (6 bases each). V was clipped by 2 bases and J by 2 bases, with 13 bases between them. The length of the CDR3 is 16 residues. Germline V gene sequence: CDR1 SGHTA, CDR2 FQGNSA. Full variable domain (rest looked up from reference TRBV7-2 and TRBJ2-4): GAGVSQSPSNKVTEKGKDVELRCDPISGHTALYWYRQSLGQGLEFLIYFQGNSAPDKSGLPSDRFSAERTGGSVSTLTIQRTQQEDSAVYLCASSLWTGAPKNIQYFGAGTRLSVL.

CDR3 DNA sequence: TGTGCCAGCAGTTTAAGGCACAATCAGCCCCAGCATTTT. This translates into CASSLRHNQPQHF. This chain connects TRBV12-3 or TRBV12-4 to TRBJ1-5; D is ambiguous. Trimming took off 2 bases at V and 3 bases at J, with 5 bases between the two ends. The CDR3 loop spans 13 amino acids.

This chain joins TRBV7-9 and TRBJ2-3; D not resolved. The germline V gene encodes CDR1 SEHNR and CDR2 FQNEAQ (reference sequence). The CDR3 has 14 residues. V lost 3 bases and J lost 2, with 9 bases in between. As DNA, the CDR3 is TGTGCCAGCAGCTTCCTCTCGGTCACAGATACGCAGTATTTT. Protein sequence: CASSFLSVTDTQYF.

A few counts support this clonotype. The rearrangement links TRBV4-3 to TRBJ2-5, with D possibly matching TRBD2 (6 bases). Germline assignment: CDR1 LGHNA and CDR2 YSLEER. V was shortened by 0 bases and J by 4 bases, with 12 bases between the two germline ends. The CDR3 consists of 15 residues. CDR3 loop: CASSQEGQGGETQYF. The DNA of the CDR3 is TGCGCCAGCAGCCAAGAAGGGCAGGGAGGAGAGACCCAGTACTTC.

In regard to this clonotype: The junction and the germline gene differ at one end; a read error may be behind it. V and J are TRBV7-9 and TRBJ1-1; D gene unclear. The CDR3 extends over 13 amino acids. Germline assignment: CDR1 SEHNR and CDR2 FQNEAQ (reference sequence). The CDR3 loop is CAGSPTMNTEAFF. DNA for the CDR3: TGTGCCGGCAGCCCGACCATGAACACTGAAGCTTTCTTT.

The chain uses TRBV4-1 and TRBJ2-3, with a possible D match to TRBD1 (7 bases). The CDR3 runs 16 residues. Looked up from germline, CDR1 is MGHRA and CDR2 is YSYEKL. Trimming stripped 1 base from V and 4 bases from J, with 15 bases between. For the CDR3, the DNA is TGCGCCAGCAGCCAAGTTCAGGGGGGTGAGGCAGATACGCAGTATTTT. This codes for CASSQVQGGEADTQYF.

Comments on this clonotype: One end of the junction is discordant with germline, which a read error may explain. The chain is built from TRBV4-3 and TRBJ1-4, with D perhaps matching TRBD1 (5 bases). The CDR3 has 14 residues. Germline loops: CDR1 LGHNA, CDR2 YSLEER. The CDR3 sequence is CAGSPTEINEKLFF. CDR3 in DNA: TGCGCCGGCAGCCCGACAGAGATAAATGAAAAACTGTTTTTT.

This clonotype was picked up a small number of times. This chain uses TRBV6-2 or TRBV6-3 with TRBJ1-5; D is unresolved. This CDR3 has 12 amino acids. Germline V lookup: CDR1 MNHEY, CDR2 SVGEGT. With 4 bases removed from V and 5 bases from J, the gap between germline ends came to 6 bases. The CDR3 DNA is TGTGCCAGCAGTTCAACCGATCAGCCCCAGCATTTT. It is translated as CASSSTDQPQHF.

The CDR3 protein is CSVITGGNTEAFF. CDR3 nucleotides: TGCAGCGTAATCACAGGGGGGAACACTGAAGCTTTCTTT. The chain has TRBV29-1 and TRBJ1-1; 8 nucleotides line up with TRBD1. This CDR3 spans 13 amino acids. Germline lookup yields CDR1 SQVTM and CDR2 ANQGSEA. The V segment lost 6 bases and the J segment 1 base; nucleotides outside the gene matches: 4.

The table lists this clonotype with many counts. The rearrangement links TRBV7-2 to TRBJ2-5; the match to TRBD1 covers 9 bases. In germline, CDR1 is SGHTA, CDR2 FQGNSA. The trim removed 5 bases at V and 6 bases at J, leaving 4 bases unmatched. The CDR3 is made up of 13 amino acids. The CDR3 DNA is TGTGCCAGCAGCCCCGGACAGGGGAAGACCCAGTACTTC. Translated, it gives CASSPGQGKTQYF.

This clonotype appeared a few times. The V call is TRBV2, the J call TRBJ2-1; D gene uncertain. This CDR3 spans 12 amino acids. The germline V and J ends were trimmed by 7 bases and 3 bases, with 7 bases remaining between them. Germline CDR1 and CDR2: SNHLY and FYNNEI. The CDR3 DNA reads TGTGCCAGCAACCCCGACTACAATGAGCAGTTCTTC. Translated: CASNPDYNEQFF.

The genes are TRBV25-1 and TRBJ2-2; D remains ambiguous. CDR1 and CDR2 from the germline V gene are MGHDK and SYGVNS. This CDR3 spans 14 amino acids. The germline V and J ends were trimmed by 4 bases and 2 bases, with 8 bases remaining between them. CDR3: CASSVQVNTGELFF. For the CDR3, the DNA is TGTGCCAGCAGTGTTCAGGTTAACACCGGGGAGCTGTTTTTT.

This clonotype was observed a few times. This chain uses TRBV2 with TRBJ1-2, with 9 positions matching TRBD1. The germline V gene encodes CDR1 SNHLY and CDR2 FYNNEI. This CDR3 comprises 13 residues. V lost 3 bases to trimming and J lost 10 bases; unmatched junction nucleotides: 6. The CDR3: CASSDGTGRVYTF. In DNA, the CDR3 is TGTGCCAGCAGTGATGGGACAGGGAGAGTCTACACCTTC.

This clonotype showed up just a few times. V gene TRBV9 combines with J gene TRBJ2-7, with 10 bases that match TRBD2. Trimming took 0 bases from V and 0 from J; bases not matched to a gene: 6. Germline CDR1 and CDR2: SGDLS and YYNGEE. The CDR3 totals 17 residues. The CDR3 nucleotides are TGTGCCAGCAGCGTAGGACTAGCGGGTGTTAGCTCCTACGAGCAGTACTTC. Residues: CASSVGLAGVSSYEQYF. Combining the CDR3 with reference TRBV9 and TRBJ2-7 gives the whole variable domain DSGVTQTPKHLITATGQRVTLRCSPRSGDLSVYWYQQSLDQGLQFLIQYYNGEERAKGNILERFSAQQFPDLHSELNLSSLELGDSALYFCASSVGLAGVSSYEQYFGPGTRLTVT.

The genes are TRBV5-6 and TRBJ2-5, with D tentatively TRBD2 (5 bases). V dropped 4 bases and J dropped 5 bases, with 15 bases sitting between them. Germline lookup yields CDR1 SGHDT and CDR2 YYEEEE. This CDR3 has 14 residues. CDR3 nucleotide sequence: TGTGCCAGCAGCCTCCAACCAACGGGGGAGACCCAGTACTTC. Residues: CASSLQPTGETQYF.

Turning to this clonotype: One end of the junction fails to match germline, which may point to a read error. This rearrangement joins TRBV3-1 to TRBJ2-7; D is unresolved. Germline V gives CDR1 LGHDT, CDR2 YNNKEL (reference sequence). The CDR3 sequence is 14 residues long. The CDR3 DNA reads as TGTGTCAGCAGCCAAGAGTGGGGTCGGTACGAGCAGTACTTC. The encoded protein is CVSSQEWGRYEQYF.

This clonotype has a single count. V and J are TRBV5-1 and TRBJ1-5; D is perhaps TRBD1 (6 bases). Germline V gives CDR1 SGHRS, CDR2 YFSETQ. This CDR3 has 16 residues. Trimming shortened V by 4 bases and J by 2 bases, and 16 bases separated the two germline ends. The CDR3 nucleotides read TGCGCCAGCAGCCCCAACCCGACAGGCGGCAATCAGCCCCAGCATTTT. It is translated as CASSPNPTGGNQPQHF. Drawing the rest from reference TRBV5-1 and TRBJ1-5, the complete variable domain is KAGVTQTPRYLIKTRGQQVTLSCSPISGHRSVSWYQQTPGQGLQFLFEYFSETQRNKGNFPGRFSGRQFSNSRSEMNVSTLELGDSALYLCASSPNPTGGNQPQHFGDGTRLSIL.

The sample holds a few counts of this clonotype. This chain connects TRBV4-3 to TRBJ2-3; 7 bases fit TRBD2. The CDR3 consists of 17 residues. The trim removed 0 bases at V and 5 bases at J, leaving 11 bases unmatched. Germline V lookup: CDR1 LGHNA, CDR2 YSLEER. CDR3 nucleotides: TGCGCCAGCAGCCAAGACCAGGCAGGGCGCGGGGGAGATACGCAGTATTTT. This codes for CASSQDQAGRGGDTQYF.

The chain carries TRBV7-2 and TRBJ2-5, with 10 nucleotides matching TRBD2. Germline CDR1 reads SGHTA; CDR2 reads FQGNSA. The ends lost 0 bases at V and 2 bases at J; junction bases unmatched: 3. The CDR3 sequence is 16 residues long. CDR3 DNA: TGTGCCAGCAGCTTAGCTCGTAGCGGGGGGCAAGAGACCCAGTACTTC. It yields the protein CASSLARSGGQETQYF.

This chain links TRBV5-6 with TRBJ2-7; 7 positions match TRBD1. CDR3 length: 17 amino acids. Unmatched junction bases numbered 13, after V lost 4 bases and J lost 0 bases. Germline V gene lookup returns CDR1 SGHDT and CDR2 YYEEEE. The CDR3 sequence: CASSELLTGTSSYEQYF. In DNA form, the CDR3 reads TGTGCCAGCAGCGAACTTTTGACAGGGACCTCCTCCTACGAGCAGTACTTC.

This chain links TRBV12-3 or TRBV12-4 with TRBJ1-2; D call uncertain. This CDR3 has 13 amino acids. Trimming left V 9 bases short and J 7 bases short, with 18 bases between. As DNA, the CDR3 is TGTGCCAGTACCCTGCGTCCCCAAGGTGGCTACACCTTC. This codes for CASTLRPQGGYTF.

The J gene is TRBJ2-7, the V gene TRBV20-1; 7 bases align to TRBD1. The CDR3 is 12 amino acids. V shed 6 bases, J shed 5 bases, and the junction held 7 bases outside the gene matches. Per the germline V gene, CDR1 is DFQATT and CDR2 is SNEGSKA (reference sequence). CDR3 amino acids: CSARDSSHEQYF. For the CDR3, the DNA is TGCAGTGCGAGGGACAGTAGTCACGAGCAGTACTTC.

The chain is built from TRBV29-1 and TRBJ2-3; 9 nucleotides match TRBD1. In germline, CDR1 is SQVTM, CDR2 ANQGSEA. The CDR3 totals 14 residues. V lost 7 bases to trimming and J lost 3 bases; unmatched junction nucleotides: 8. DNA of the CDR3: TGCAGCGCTGGGACAGGGCCAGGGACAGATACGCAGTATTTT. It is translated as CSAGTGPGTDTQYF.

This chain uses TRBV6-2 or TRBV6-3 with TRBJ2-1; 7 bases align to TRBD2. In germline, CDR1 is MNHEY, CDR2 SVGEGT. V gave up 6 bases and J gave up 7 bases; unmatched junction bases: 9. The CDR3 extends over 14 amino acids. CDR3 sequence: CASSFGLDQNEQFF. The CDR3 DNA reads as TGTGCCAGCAGCTTTGGACTAGATCAGAATGAGCAGTTCTTC.

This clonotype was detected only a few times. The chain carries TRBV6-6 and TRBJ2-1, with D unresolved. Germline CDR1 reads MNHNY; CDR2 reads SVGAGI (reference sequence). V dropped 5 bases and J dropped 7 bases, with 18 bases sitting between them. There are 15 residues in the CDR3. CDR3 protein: CASSRSYGFDNEQFF. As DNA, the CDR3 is TGTGCCAGCAGTCGATCTTACGGGTTTGATAATGAGCAGTTCTTC.

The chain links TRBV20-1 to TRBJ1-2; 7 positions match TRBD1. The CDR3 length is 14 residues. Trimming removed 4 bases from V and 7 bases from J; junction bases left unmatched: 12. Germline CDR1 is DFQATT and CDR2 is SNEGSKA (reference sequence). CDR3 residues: CSATQTGRCGGYTF. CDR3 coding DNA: TGCAGTGCTACCCAGACAGGGCGGTGCGGTGGCTACACCTTC.

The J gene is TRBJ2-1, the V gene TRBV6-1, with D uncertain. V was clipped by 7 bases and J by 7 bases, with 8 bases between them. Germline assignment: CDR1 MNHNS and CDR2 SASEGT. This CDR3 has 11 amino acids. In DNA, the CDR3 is TGTGCCAGCACAGTCCCGAATGAGCAGTTCTTC. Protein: CASTVPNEQFF.

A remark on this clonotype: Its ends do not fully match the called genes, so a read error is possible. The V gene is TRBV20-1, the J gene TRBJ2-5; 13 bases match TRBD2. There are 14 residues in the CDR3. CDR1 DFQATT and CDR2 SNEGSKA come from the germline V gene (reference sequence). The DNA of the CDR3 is TGCGGTGCCCGGACTAGCGGGGGCCAAGAGACCCAGTACTTC. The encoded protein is CGARTSGGQETQYF.

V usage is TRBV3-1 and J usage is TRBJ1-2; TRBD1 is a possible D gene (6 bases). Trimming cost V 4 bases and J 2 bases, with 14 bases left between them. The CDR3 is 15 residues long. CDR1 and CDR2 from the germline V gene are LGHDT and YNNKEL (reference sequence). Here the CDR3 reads CASSLSHDRNYGYTF. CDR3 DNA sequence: TGTGCCAGCAGCCTCTCTCATGACAGGAACTATGGCTACACCTTC.